What follows are 25 T cell receptor beta chains derived from one specimen sequenced in a study of shared clonotypes between healthy human individuals. Using immunoSEQ multiplex PCR, the repertoire was profiled, and TCRdb retains in-frame clones only, with some absent. The profile shows about 1 million clones, 65% to 75% of them singletons. Sample: memory CD4+ T cells sorted from blood. Subset described: CD45RA-negative fraction. The source of these receptors is a man between 18 and 29 years old in good health.

The chain carries TRBV18 and TRBJ1-4, with 7 bases aligning to TRBD1. Germline loops: CDR1 KGHSH, CDR2 LQKENI. This CDR3 is built from 15 residues. J lost 6 bases, V lost 2 bases, and 6 bases had no gene match. CDR3 sequence: CASSPDAGGYEKLFF. The CDR3 DNA follows: TGTGCCAGCTCACCAGATGCAGGGGGGTATGAAAAACTGTTTTTT.

The genes are TRBV28 and TRBJ1-5, with a tentative D call TRBD1 (6 bases). The V and J ends lost 6 bases and 7 bases respectively, with 16 bases between them. This CDR3 is 14 amino acids long. The germline CDR1 and CDR2 sequences are MDHEN and SYDVKM. CDR3 residues: CASSRGGSGQPQHF. Here the CDR3 DNA reads TGTGCCAGCAGCCGAGGGGGGTCAGGACAGCCCCAGCATTTT.

The V and J genes are TRBV28 and TRBJ1-4; 7 bases are shared with TRBD1. V lost 2 bases and J lost 8; bases outside the gene matches: 5. This CDR3 comprises 14 residues. The V gene's germline CDR1 is MDHEN and CDR2 SYDVKM. CDR3: CASSLQGGYEKLFF. Here the CDR3 DNA reads TGTGCCAGCAGTTTACAGGGGGGATACGAAAAACTGTTTTTT. Full variable domain (remainder filled in from reference TRBV28 and TRBJ1-4): DVKVTQSSRYLVKRTGEKVFLECVQDMDHENMFWYRQDPGLGLRLIYFSYDVKMKEKGDIPEGYSVSREKKERFSLILESASTNQTSMYLCASSLQGGYEKLFFGSGTQLSVL.

The chain recombines TRBV7-6 with TRBJ1-2, with D perhaps TRBD1 (6 bases). CDR3 length: 15 residues. CDR1 and CDR2 from the germline V gene are SGHVS and FNYEAQ. Trimming took off 1 base at V and 4 bases at J, with 13 bases between the two ends. The chain's CDR3 is CASSLEDSFAYGYTF. The CDR3 coding sequence is TGTGCCAGCAGCTTAGAGGACAGTTTCGCCTATGGCTACACCTTC.

V gene TRBV5-6 combines with J gene TRBJ1-2; D remains ambiguous. Trimming stripped 4 bases from V and 8 bases from J, with 9 bases between. The CDR3 sequence is 11 residues long. The germline CDR1 and CDR2 sequences are SGHDT and YYEEEE. CDR3 bases: TGTGCCAGCAGCGGACTAGGGGGCTACACCTTC. As protein: CASSGLGGYTF.

In this sample, this clone turned up many times. V and J are TRBV10-2 and TRBJ1-2; D might be TRBD1 (5 bases). The CDR3 is 13 amino acids. Trimming removed 5 bases from V and 8 bases from J, with 15 bases in between. CDR1 WSHSY and CDR2 SAAADI come from the germline V gene. This CDR3 reads CASSPGGREGYTF. The CDR3 DNA follows: TGCGCCAGCAGTCCGGGGGGACGAGAAGGCTACACCTTC.

The rearrangement links TRBV19 to TRBJ2-1, with D maybe TRBD2 (5 bases). V lost 6 bases and J lost 0, with 9 bases in between. CDR3 length: 14 amino acids. CDR1 LNHDA and CDR2 SQIVND come from the germline V gene (reference sequence). CDR3 loop: CASSSGSSYNEQFF. The CDR3 DNA reads as TGTGCCAGTAGCAGCGGTAGCTCCTACAATGAGCAGTTCTTC.

The V call is TRBV19, the J call TRBJ1-5; 8 bases map to TRBD1. Germline CDR1 is LNHDA and CDR2 is SQIVND (reference sequence). After removal of 6 bases from V and 2 bases from J, the junction contained 18 bases not matched to a gene. This CDR3 has 19 amino acids. CDR3 sequence reads: CASRRLGAQGVFGNQPQHF. CDR3 nucleotide sequence: TGTGCCAGTAGACGCTTAGGGGCACAGGGGGTTTTTGGCAATCAGCCCCAGCATTTT.

Worth noting for this clone: Different DNA sequences within this sample yield the same CDR3. The V and J genes are TRBV30 and TRBJ2-7, with a possible D match to TRBD1 (5 bases). The CDR3 sequence is 14 residues long. V was pared by 0 bases and J by 2 bases, with 11 bases between. Germline values: CDR1 GTSNPN, CDR2 SVGIG (reference sequence). The CDR3 protein is CAWSVGLGPYEQYF. CDR3 DNA: TGTGCCTGGAGTGTAGGGCTGGGGCCCTACGAGCAGTACTTC. Complete variable domain (other parts from reference TRBV30 and TRBJ2-7): SQTIHQWPATLVQPVGSPLSLECTVEGTSNPNLYWYRQAAGRGLQLLFYSVGIGQISSEVPQNLSASRPQDRQFILSSKKLLLSDSGFYLCAWSVGLGPYEQYFGPGTRLTVT.

This clone was detected once. The V gene is TRBV2, the J gene TRBJ1-4, with a possible D match to TRBD1 (5 bases). The germline gives CDR1 SNHLY, CDR2 FYNNEI. Trimming pared 8 bases from V and 0 bases from J, leaving 13 bases between. The CDR3 is 15 residues long. CDR3 nucleotide sequence: TGTGCCAGCGGTGGGACTTATTCAACTAATGAAAAACTGTTTTTT. This sequence encodes CASGGTYSTNEKLFF.

This clone was detected many times. This rearrangement joins TRBV4-2 to TRBJ2-3; D is undetermined. The CDR3 has 10 amino acids. V dropped 10 bases and J dropped 3 bases, with 5 bases sitting between them. Germline V lookup: CDR1 LGHNA, CDR2 YNFKEQ. The CDR3 nucleotides are TGTGCCATCCTAACAGATACGCAGTATTTT. This sequence encodes CAILTDTQYF.

The rearrangement links TRBV5-6 to TRBJ2-1; 13 nucleotides match TRBD2. This CDR3 is 16 amino acids long. Germline V gives CDR1 SGHDT, CDR2 YYEEEE. Trimming took 3 bases from V and 4 from J; bases not matched to a gene: 4. DNA for the CDR3: TGTGCCAGCAGCTCTACTAGCGGGAGGGAATACAATGAGCAGTTCTTC. Its protein product is CASSSTSGREYNEQFF. Using reference TRBV5-6 and TRBJ2-1 for the parts outside the CDR3, the full variable domain is DAGVTQSPTHLIKTRGQQVTLRCSPKSGHDTVSWYQQALGQGPQFIFQYYEEEERQRGNFPDRFSGHQFPNYSSELNVNALLLGDSALYLCASSSTSGREYNEQFFGPGTRLTVL.

The genes are TRBV30 and TRBJ1-2; 10 positions agree with TRBD1. After removal of 5 bases from V and 8 bases from J, the junction contained 8 bases not matched to a gene. The CDR3 contains 13 residues. The V gene's germline CDR1 is GTSNPN and CDR2 SVGIG (reference sequence). As DNA, the CDR3 is TGTGCCTGGTGTTGGGACAGGGGAACCGGCTACACCTTC. As protein: CAWCWDRGTGYTF.

This sequence joins TRBV25-1 and TRBJ2-7; D not certain. The CDR3 extends over 13 amino acids. Germline V gene lookup returns CDR1 MGHDK and CDR2 SYGVNS. Between the trimmed V and J ends, which lost 4 bases and 2 bases, there was a span of 9 bases. The CDR3 DNA reads as TGTGCCAGCAGTGGCGTGGGCACCTACGAGCAGTACTTC. Protein product: CASSGVGTYEQYF.

The rearrangement uses TRBV6-7 and TRBJ1-1, with a tentative D call TRBD1 (5 bases). TRBV6-7 is noted as an ORF with a role that remains uncertain. CDR3 size: 13 residues. Deletions cut 4 bases from V and 4 bases from J, with 10 bases between. This CDR3 is CASSWGPGTEAFF. The CDR3 DNA reads TGTGCCAGCAGTTGGGGCCCGGGCACTGAAGCTTTCTTT.

V gene TRBV27 combines with J gene TRBJ1-6; D remains ambiguous. Trimming pared 6 bases from V and 7 bases from J, leaving 7 bases between. This CDR3 comprises 12 residues. Looked up from germline, CDR1 is MNHEY and CDR2 is SMNVEV (reference sequence). The CDR3 sequence is CASSRTNSPLHF. CDR3 bases: TGTGCCAGCAGCCGGACCAATTCACCCCTCCACTTT.

The V gene is TRBV10-3, the J gene TRBJ1-2; D is uncertain. V was shortened by 4 bases and J by 6 bases, with 12 bases between the two germline ends. The CDR3 covers 13 residues. Germline assignment: CDR1 ENHRY and CDR2 SYGVKD. CDR3 region: CAISGLVSDGYTF. For the CDR3, the DNA is TGTGCCATCAGTGGGTTGGTCTCAGATGGCTACACCTTC.

The chain couples TRBV4-3 to TRBJ1-2; 8 bases map to TRBD1. Germline V lookup: CDR1 LGHNA, CDR2 YSLEER. The CDR3 loop spans 15 amino acids. Trimming took 4 bases from V and 5 from J; bases not matched to a gene: 9. The CDR3 reads CASSPDWTGKYGYTF. The CDR3 region has the DNA TGCGCCAGCAGCCCCGATTGGACAGGGAAATATGGCTACACCTTC.

The rearrangement uses TRBV4-1 and TRBJ1-2; no clear D gene. CDR3 length: 14 amino acids. V lost 0 bases and J lost 7, with 12 bases in between. Per germline, CDR1 MGHRA and CDR2 YSYEKL. CDR3 bases: TGCGCCAGCAGCCAAGAGGGAAGCCGCCGTGGCTACACCTTC. It codes for CASSQEGSRRGYTF.

The chain joins TRBV7-8 to TRBJ2-7; 7 bases are shared with TRBD1. The V gene end was trimmed by 8 bases and the J gene end by 1 base; junction bases not matched to a gene: 8. This CDR3 spans 14 amino acids. Germline V CDR1 and CDR2: SGHVS, FQNEAQ. The CDR3 DNA reads as TGTGCCAGCTGCCTGGACAGGTATTCCTACGAGCAGTACTTC. Encoded protein: CASCLDRYSYEQYF.

This clone was found a few times. The chain is built from TRBV18 and TRBJ1-2, with TRBD1 as a possible D gene (5 bases). The CDR3 contains 13 residues. With 3 bases removed from V and 7 bases from J, the gap between germline ends came to 12 bases. Germline CDR1 and CDR2: KGHSH and LQKENI. The CDR3 nucleotides are TGTGCCAGCTCACCTGCGACCGGGGCTGGCTACACCTTC. This encodes CASSPATGAGYTF.

The V call is TRBV5-4, the J call TRBJ2-3; D is uncertain. The CDR3 is 13 amino acids. The V end lost 5 bases, the J end lost 4 bases, and 11 bases lay between the germline ends. Germline loops: CDR1 SGHNT, CDR2 YYREEE (reference sequence). CDR3 DNA: TGTGCCAGCAGGAAAGCTCGGGCAGATACGCAGTATTTT. Translating gives CASRKARADTQYF.

This chain links TRBV30 with TRBJ2-5; D might be TRBD1 (6 bases). V lost 2 bases, J lost 13 bases, and 20 bases lay in between. Germline values: CDR1 GTSNPN, CDR2 SVGIG (reference sequence). The CDR3 is 13 amino acids. The CDR3 spells CAWSSGGPQGPYF. The CDR3 DNA reads as TGTGCCTGGAGTAGTGGGGGCCCTCAAGGTCCGTACTTC.

This chain connects TRBV27 to TRBJ1-6, with TRBD1 as a possible D gene (5 bases). This CDR3 spans 15 amino acids. Trimming removed 6 bases from V and 8 bases from J, with 17 bases in between. From germline, CDR1 is MNHEY and CDR2 SMNVEV (reference sequence). CDR3 sequence reads: CASSIGRDVDSPLHF. The CDR3 coding sequence is TGTGCCAGCAGCATAGGAAGGGACGTCGATTCACCCCTCCACTTT.

The chain is built from TRBV7-9 and TRBJ1-2; no clear D. Trimming pared 9 bases from V and 7 bases from J, leaving 15 bases between. This CDR3 is 12 amino acids long. From germline, CDR1 is SEHNR and CDR2 FQNEAQ (reference sequence). The CDR3, as DNA: TGTGCCAGTCCCGAGGGCGGGTTTGGCTACACCTTC. Translating gives CASPEGGFGYTF. Filled out from reference TRBV7-9 and TRBJ1-2, the complete variable domain reads DTGVSQNPRHKITKRGQNVTFRCDPISEHNRLYWYRQTLGQGPEFLTYFQNEAQLEKSRLLSDRFSAERPKGSFSTLEIQRTEQGDSAMYLCASPEGGFGYTFGSGTRLTVV.